The T cell receptor beta chain under discussion was sequenced for a study of T cells in Graves' hyperthyroidism and ophthalmopathy. Findings and limits, study-wide: Ophthalmopathy and stable hyperthyroidism were told apart by a 13 V-J model.

This clonotype was observed a few times. Its specificity is unknown. What was amplified from RNA transcripts were TCR beta CDR3 regions. A set of HTBI primers served as the primers for a first-round RT-PCR of the TCR CDR3. Using its own MiXCR run on the multiplex PCR reads, TCRdb lists one record per CDR3 protein. The sample lists a few hundred thousand distinct CDR3 sequences, about 14% occurring once. With V trimmed by 5 bases and J by 5 bases, 4 bases remained unmatched. The germline CDR1 and CDR2 sequences are LNHDA and SQIVND (reference sequence). The CDR3 runs 13 residues. The specimen was blood. The sequence derives from a woman between 25 and 40 years old with Graves' ophthalmopathy. The chain has TRBV19 and TRBJ1-1; the match to TRBD1 covers 8 bases. CDR3 residues: CASSLTGVTEAFF. CDR3 DNA: TGTGCCAGTAGTTTGACAGGGGTAACTGAAGCTTTCTTT.